The clone carrying this T cell receptor beta chain was seen a few times. The target antigen is unknown. TCRdb itself ran the 5' RACE reads through MiXCR, one entry per CDR3 protein. This table has fewer than 650,000 distinct CDR3 sequences, 21% appearing once. Germline V gives CDR1 SGHTA, CDR2 FQGTGA. The CDR3 loop spans 14 amino acids. Trimming took 4 bases from V and 8 from J; bases not matched to a gene: 8. This sample was included in a study of T cells after yellow fever vaccination. The study, taken as a whole, reports: Relatively few clonotypes were ones that appeared in both CD4 and CD8 compartments. One caveat is that FACS-sorted repertoires could contain abundant clonotypes contaminating from the bulk population.

The TCR sequence derives from a man between 18 and 29 years old who received the YFV17D yellow fever vaccine. The specimen comprised PBMCs, sampled 21 days after the first yellow fever vaccination. The V and J genes are TRBV7-3 and TRBJ2-3; 8 bases map to TRBD1. In DNA, the CDR3 is TGTGCCAGCAGCTCGACAGGGGTCGGGGGTACGCAGTATTTT. Amino acids: CASSSTGVGGTQYF.